The present entry profiles one TCR beta chain with its context. As originally analysed: Amplifying reference gene primers gave estimates of nucleated cell counts. Here immunoSEQ multiplex PCR was the method, and the copy in TCRdb shows in-frame clones only, minus some. The V and J calls and clone size are taken from that table; D and trimming were inferred from the DNA. The sample holds a few hundred thousand clones, approximately 81% seen once. This sample was taken from a study of blood T cell repertoires in COVID-19. The wider study: Sites in the United States, Italy and Spain provided acute and convalescent COVID-19 samples. Sources were T cells, B-cell-depleted T cells, or PBMCs; the material itself was cDNA or gDNA.

The trim removed 6 bases at V and 4 bases at J, leaving 9 bases unmatched. The CDR3 covers 16 residues. The V gene's germline CDR1 is MNHEY and CDR2 SMNVEV (reference sequence). J is TRBJ2-1 and V is TRBV27, with 10 bases aligning to TRBD2. Sequenced material: peripheral blood. The sequence was obtained from a woman aged 18-30 years with acute or convalescent COVID-19. This CDR3 is CASSGIAGGMYNEQFF. CDR3 sequence (DNA): TGTGCCAGCAGCGGAATAGCGGGAGGAATGTACAATGAGCAGTTCTTC.